This TCR beta chain was identified in a study of beta chain features in type 1 diabetes. The entirety of the isolated RNA underwent reverse transcription, so expressed TCRB transcripts were sequenced. Method: immunoSEQ multiplex PCR; TCRdb's copy keeps in-frame clones and lacks some. The sample holds around 500,000 clones; 11% are singletons and the top ten take roughly 0.046%. Broader study findings: A possible short-template PCR bias applies equally to patients and controls. Across all four CD4+ subsets, people with type 1 diabetes showed modestly shorter TCRB CDR3s. Whether TCRB rearrangement is influenced by HLA type was left unresolved in this analysis.

Germline CDR1 and CDR2: SGHRS and YFSETQ. The junction had 9 bases not matched to a gene; V was cut back by 1 base and J by 4 bases. The CDR3 contains 16 residues. Concerning this clone: Its specificity is unknown.

Sorted populations all had greater than 98% purity. This chain links TRBV5-1 with TRBJ1-2, with TRBD1 matching 8 bases. This clonotype was obtained from a woman under 30 in good health. Material for sequencing was naive CD4+ T cells from blood. This CDR3 is CASSLNHRGNIYGYTF. The CDR3 bases are TGCGCCAGCAGCTTGAACCACAGGGGGAATATCTATGGCTACACCTTC. The entire variable domain, with the rest obtained from reference TRBV5-1 and TRBJ1-2, is as follows: KAGVTQTPRYLIKTRGQQVTLSCSPISGHRSVSWYQQTPGQGLQFLFEYFSETQRNKGNFPGRFSGRQFSNSRSEMNVSTLELGDSALYLCASSLNHRGNIYGYTFGSGTRLTVV.